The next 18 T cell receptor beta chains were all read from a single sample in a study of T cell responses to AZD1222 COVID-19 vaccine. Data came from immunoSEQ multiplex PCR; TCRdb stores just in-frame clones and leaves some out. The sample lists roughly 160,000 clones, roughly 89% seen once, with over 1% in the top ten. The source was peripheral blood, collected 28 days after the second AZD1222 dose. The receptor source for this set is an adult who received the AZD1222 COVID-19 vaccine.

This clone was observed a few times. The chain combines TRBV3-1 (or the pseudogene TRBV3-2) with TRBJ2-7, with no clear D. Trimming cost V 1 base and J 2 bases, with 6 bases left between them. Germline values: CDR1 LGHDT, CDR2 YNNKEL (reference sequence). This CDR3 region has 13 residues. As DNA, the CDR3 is TGTGCCAGCAGCCAAGTTGGACCCTACGAGCAGTACTTC. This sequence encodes CASSQVGPYEQYF.

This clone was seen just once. The CDR3 DNA reads as TGTGCCAGCACCCAGGGGGCGTTCCTGAACACTGAAGCTTTCTTT. Protein product: CASTQGAFLNTEAFF. The V call is TRBV9, the J call TRBJ1-1; 8 nucleotides match TRBD1. CDR1 SGDLS and CDR2 YYNGEE come from the germline V gene. With V trimmed by 6 bases and J by 0 bases, 7 bases remained unmatched. There are 15 residues in the CDR3. The variable domain in full, completed from reference TRBV9 and TRBJ1-1, reads DSGVTQTPKHLITATGQRVTLRCSPRSGDLSVYWYQQSLDQGLQFLIQYYNGEERAKGNILERFSAQQFPDLHSELNLSSLELGDSALYFCASTQGAFLNTEAFFGQGTRLTVV.

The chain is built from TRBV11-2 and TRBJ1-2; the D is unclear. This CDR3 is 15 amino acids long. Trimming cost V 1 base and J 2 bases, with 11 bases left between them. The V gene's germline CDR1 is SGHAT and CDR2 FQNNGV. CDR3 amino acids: CASSLAPDTNYGYTF. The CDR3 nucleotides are TGTGCCAGCAGCTTAGCTCCCGACACCAACTATGGCTACACCTTC.

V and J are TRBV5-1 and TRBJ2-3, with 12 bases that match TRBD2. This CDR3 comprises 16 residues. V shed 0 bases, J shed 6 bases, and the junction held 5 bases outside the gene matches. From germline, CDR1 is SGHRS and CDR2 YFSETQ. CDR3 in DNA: TGCGCCAGCAGCTTGGTGACTAGCGGGAGTATGGATACGCAGTATTTT. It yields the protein CASSLVTSGSMDTQYF.

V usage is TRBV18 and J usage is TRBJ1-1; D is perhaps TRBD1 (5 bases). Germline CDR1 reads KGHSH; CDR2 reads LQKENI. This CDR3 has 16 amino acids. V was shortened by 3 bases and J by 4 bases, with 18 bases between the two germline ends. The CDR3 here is CASSPTFLDSSTEAFF. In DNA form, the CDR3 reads TGTGCCAGCTCACCGACTTTTCTTGACAGCTCCACTGAAGCTTTCTTT.

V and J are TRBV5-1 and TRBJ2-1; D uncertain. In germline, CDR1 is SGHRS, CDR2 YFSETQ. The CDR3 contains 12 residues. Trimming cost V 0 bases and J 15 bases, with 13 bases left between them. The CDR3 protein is CASSLDSSFLFF. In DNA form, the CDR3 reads TGCGCCAGCAGCTTGGATAGTAGCTTTCTGTTCTTC.

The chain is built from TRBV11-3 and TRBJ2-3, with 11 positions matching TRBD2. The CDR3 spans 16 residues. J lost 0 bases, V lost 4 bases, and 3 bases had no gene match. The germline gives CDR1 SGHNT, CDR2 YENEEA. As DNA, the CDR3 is TGTGCCAGCAGCTGGTCTAGCGGGGGGAGCACAGATACGCAGTATTTT. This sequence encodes CASSWSSGGSTDTQYF.

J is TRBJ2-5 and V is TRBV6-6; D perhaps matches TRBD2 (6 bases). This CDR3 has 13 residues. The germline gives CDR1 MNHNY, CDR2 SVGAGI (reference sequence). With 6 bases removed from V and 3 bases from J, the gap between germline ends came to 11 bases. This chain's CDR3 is CASSQWTKETQYF. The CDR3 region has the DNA TGTGCCAGCAGCCAATGGACTAAAGAGACCCAGTACTTC.

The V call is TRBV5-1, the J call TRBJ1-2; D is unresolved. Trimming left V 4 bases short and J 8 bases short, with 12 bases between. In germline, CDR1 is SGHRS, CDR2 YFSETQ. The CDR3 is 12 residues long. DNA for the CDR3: TGCGCCAGCAGCCCCGGACTAAGCGGCTACACCTTC. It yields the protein CASSPGLSGYTF.

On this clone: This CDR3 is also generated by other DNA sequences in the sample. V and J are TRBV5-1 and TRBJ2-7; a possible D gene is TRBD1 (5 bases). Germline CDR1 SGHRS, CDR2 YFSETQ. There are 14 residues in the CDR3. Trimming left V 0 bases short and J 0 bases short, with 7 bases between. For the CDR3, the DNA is TGCGCCAGCAGCTTGGGGCAGGGCTCCTACGAGCAGTACTTC. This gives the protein CASSLGQGSYEQYF. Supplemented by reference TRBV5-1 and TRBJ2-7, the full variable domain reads KAGVTQTPRYLIKTRGQQVTLSCSPISGHRSVSWYQQTPGQGLQFLFEYFSETQRNKGNFPGRFSGRQFSNSRSEMNVSTLELGDSALYLCASSLGQGSYEQYFGPGTRLTVT.

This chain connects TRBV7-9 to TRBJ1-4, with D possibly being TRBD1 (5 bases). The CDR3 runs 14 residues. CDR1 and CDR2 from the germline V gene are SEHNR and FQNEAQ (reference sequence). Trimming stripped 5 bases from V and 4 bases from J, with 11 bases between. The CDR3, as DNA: TGTGCCAGCAGCCAAGGGGAGAATAATGAAAAACTGTTTTTT. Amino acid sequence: CASSQGENNEKLFF.

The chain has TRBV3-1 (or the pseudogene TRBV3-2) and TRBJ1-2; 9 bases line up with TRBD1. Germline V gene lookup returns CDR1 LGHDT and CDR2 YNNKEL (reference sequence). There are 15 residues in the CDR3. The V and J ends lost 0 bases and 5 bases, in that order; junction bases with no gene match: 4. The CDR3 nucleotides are TGTGCCAGCAGCCAAGATCCCGGGACAGGGTATGGCTACACCTTC. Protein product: CASSQDPGTGYGYTF.

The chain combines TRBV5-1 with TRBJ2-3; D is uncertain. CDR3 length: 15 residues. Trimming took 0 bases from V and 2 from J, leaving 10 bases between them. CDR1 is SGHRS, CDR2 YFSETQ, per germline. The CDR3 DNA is TGCGCCAGCAGCTTGGGGTCATTCCCCACAGATACGCAGTATTTT. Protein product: CASSLGSFPTDTQYF.

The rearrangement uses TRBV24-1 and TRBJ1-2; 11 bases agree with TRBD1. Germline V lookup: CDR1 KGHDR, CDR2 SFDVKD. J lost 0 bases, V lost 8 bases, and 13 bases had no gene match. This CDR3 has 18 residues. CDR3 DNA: TGTGCCACCACGGCGACCGGGACAGGGGGTTGTTCTAACTATGGCTACACCTTC. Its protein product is CATTATGTGGCSNYGYTF.

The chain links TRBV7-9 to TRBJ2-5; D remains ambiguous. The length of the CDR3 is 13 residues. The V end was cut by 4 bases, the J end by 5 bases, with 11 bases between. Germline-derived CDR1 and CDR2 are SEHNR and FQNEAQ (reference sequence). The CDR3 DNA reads TGTGCCAGCAGCTATCGGCCGGCGGAGACCCAGTACTTC. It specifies CASSYRPAETQYF.

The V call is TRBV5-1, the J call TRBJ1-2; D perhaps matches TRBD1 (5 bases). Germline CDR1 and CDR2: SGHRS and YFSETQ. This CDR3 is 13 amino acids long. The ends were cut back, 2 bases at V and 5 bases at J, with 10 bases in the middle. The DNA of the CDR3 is TGCGCCAGCAGCTTTGACAGAGTTTATGGCTACACCTTC. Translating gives CASSFDRVYGYTF. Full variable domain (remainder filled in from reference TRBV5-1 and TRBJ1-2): KAGVTQTPRYLIKTRGQQVTLSCSPISGHRSVSWYQQTPGQGLQFLFEYFSETQRNKGNFPGRFSGRQFSNSRSEMNVSTLELGDSALYLCASSFDRVYGYTFGSGTRLTVV.

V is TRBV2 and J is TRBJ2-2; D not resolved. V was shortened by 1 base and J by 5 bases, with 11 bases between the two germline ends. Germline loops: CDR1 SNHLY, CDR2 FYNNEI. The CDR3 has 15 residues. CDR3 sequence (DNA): TGTGCCAGCAGTGAAGAGACTTCTCTTACCGGGGAGCTGTTTTTT. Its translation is CASSEETSLTGELFF.

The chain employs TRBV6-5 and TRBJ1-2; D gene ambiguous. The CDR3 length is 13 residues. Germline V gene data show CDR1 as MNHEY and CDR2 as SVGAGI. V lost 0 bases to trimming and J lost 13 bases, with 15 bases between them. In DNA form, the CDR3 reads TGTGCCAGCAGTTACTCGATGGGAGGTCGGGGCACCTTC. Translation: CASSYSMGGRGTF.